This is a list of T cell receptor beta chains from one sample in a study of siplizumab effects on memory and regulatory T cells. Data came from immunoSEQ multiplex PCR; TCRdb stores just in-frame clones and leaves some out. Of roughly 56,000 clones listed, over 90% were seen once; the top ten hold 35% to 45%. The source material was CD8+ T cells sorted from blood. These receptors originate from a human donor in good health. The CDR3 runs from the conserved cysteine through the conserved F or W. The D gene is left open where the match is weak. The size field is filled for only some rows; it gives once, few, many or a size class.

>TRBD1|TRBJ1-4|TRBV27|NA
TGTGCCAGCAGTCAAACAGGGGGTGGTGAAAAACTGTTTTTT
CASSQTGGGEKLFF
>NA|TRBJ2-7|TRBV2|NA
TGTGCCACCTCTGACTCTACCTACGAGCAGTACTTC
CATSDSTYEQYF
>TRBD2|TRBJ2-1|TRBV6-4|NA
TGTGCCAGCAGTGACGGGGCGGGAGCGGGCAATGAGCAGTTCTTC
CASSDGAGAGNEQFF
>TRBD2|TRBJ2-1|TRBV15|once
TGTGCCACCAGCAGCTGGAGCGGGAGACTAAATGAGCAGTTCTTC
CATSSWSGRLNEQFF
>TRBD2|TRBJ2-7|TRBV4-2|NA
TGTGCCAGCAGCCAAGATAAGGGACTAGCGGGCTACGAGCAGTACTTC
CASSQDKGLAGYEQYF
>NA|TRBJ1-1|TRBV6-5|NA
TGTGCCAGCAGCCCGGGGAGGAACACTGAAGCTTTCTTT
CASSPGRNTEAFF
>NA|TRBJ2-7|TRBV15|once
TGTGCCACCAGCAGCCCCTCTAGTTCCTCCTACGAGCAGTACTTC
CATSSPSSSSYEQYF
>NA|TRBJ2-3|TRBV7-9|NA
TGTGCCAGCAGCTTAGGCCAGGGTAGGGCAGATACGCAGTATTTT
CASSLGQGRADTQYF
>NA|TRBJ2-7|TRBV10-3|NA
TGTGCCATCTCCTACGAGCAGTACTTC
CAISYEQYF
>NA|TRBJ2-7|TRBV7-9|NA
TGTGCCAGCAGCTTAGAGGAGGGCTGGAGCGAGCAGTACTTC
CASSLEEGWSEQYF
>NA|TRBJ2-4|TRBV5-1|NA
TGCGCCAGCAGCCTTTCCGGGACGCCAAAAAACATTCAGTACTTC
CASSLSGTPKNIQYF
>TRBD2|TRBJ2-1|TRBV2|NA
TGTGCCACGCGACTAGCGGGAGGGGGGGGGTATGAGCAGTTCTTC
CATRLAGGGGYEQFF
>TRBD1|TRBJ1-4|TRBV7-9|NA
TGTGCCAGCAGCTCAGCAGGGGGCAGGGAAAAACTGTTTTTT
CASSSAGGREKLFF
>TRBD2|TRBJ2-3|TRBV27|NA
TGTGCCAGCAGCACCCTAGCGGGAGCCCCAGATACGCAGTATTTT
CASSTLAGAPDTQYF
>TRBD2|TRBJ2-7|TRBV10-3|NA
TGTGCCATCAGTGATGGGGGGGGCTACGAGCAGTACTTC
CAISDGGGYEQYF
>NA|TRBJ2-2|TRBV6-6|NA
TGTGCCAGCTTTTCCGGGGAGCTGTTTTTT
CASFSGELFF
>NA|TRBJ2-7|TRBV5-4|NA
TGTGCCAGCAGCTTTCTAGGGGCCGAGCAGTACTTC
CASSFLGAEQYF